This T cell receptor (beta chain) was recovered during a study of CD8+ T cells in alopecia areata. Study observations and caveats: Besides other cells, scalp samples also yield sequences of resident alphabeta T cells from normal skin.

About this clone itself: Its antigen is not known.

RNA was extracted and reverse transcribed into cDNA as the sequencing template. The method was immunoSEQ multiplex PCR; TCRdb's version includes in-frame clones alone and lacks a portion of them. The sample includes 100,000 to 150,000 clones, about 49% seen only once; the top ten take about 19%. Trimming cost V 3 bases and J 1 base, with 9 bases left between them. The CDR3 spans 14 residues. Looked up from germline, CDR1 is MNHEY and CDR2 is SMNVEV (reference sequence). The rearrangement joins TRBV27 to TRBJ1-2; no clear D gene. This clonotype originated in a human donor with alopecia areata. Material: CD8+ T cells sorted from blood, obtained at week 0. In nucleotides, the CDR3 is TGTGCCAGCAGTTTCCAGGCGGGTAACTATGGCTACACCTTC. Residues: CASSFQAGNYGYTF.